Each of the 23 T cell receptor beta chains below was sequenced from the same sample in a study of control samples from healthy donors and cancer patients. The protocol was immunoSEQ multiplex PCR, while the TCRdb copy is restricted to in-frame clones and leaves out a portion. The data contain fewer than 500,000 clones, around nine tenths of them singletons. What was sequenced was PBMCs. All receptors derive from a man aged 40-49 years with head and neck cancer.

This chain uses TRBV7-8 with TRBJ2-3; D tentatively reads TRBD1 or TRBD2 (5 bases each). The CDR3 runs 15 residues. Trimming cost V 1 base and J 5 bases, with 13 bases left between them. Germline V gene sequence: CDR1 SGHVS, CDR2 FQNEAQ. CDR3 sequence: CASSLGGVRGDTQYF. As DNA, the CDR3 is TGTGCCAGCAGCTTAGGAGGGGTACGCGGAGATACGCAGTATTTT.

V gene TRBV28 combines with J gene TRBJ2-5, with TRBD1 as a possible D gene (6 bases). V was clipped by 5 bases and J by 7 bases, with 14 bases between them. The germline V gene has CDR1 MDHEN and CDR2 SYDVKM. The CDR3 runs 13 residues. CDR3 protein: CASSTVIGGTQYF. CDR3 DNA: TGTGCCAGCAGTACCGTCATAGGGGGGACCCAGTACTTC.

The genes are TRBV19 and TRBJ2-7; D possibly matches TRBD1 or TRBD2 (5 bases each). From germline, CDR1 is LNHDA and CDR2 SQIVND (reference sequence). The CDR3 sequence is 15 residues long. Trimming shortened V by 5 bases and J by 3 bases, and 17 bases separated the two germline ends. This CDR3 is CASSGGGTPNYEQYF. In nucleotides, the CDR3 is TGTGCCAGTAGTGGGGGTGGAACACCTAACTACGAGCAGTACTTC.

The CDR3 is CASSQRTEIPDTQYF. The DNA of the CDR3 is TGTGCCAGCAGCCAGAGGACTGAGATCCCAGATACGCAGTATTTT. V usage is TRBV11-1 and J usage is TRBJ2-3, with D perhaps matching TRBD2 (5 bases). This CDR3 comprises 15 residues. Trimming took off 5 bases at V and 4 bases at J, with 16 bases between the two ends. CDR1 and CDR2 from the germline V gene are SGHAT and FQDESV (reference sequence).

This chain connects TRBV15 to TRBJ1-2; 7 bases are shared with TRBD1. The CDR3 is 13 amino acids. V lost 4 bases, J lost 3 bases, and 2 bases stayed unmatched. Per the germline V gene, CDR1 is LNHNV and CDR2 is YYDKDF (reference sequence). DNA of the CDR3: TGTGCCACCAGCACAGGGACAGACTATGGCTACACCTTC. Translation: CATSTGTDYGYTF.

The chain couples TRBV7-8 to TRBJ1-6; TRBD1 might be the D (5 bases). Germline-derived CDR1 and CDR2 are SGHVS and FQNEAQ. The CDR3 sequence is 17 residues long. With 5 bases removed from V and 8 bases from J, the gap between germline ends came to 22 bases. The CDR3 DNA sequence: TGTGCCAGCAGCAGGAACCGGGGCTCCACACCGGATTCACCCCTCCACTTT. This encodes CASSRNRGSTPDSPLHF.

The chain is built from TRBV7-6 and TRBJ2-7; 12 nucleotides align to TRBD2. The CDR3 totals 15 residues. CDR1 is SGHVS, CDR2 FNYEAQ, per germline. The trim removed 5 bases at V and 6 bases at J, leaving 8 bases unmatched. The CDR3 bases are TGTGCCAGCAGCCCCCTGGGACTAGCGGGCGGCGAGCAGTACTTC. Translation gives CASSPLGLAGGEQYF.

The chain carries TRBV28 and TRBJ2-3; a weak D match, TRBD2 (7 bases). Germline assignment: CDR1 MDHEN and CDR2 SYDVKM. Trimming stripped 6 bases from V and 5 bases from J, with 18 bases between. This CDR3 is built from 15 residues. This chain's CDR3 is CASSPGGKTGDTQYF. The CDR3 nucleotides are TGTGCCAGCAGCCCGGGGGGCAAAACGGGAGATACGCAGTATTTT.

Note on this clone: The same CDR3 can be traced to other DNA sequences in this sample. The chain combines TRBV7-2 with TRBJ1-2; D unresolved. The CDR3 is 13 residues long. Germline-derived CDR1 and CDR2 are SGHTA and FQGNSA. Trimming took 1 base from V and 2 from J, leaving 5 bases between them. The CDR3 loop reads CASSLEKNYGYTF. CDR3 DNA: TGTGCCAGCAGCTTAGAGAAGAACTATGGCTACACCTTC.

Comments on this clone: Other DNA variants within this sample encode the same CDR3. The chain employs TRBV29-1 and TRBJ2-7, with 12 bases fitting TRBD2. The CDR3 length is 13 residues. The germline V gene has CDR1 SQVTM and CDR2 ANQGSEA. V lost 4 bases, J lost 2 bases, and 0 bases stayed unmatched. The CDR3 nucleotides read TGCAGCGTTGGACTAGCGGGGGCCTACGAGCAGTACTTC. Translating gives CSVGLAGAYEQYF.

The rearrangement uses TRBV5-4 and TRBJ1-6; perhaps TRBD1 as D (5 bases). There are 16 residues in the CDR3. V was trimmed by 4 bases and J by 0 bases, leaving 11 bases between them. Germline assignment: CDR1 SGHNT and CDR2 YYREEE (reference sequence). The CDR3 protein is CASSRDVSSYNSPLHF. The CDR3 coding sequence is TGTGCCAGCAGCAGGGACGTTAGCTCCTATAATTCACCCCTCCACTTT.

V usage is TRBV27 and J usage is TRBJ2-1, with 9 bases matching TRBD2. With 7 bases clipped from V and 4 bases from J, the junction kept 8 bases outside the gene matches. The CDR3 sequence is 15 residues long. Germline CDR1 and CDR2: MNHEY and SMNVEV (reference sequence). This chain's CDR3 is CASNSLAGAYNEQFF. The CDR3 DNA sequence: TGTGCCAGCAATTCCTTAGCGGGGGCGTACAATGAGCAGTTCTTC.

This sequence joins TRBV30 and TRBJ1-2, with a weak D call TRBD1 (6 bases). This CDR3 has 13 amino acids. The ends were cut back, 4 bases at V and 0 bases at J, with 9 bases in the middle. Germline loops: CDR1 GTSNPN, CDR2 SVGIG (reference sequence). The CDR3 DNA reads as TGTGCCTGGACCGAGGGGGCTAACTATGGCTACACCTTC. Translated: CAWTEGANYGYTF. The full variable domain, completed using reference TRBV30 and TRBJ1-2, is SQTIHQWPATLVQPVGSPLSLECTVEGTSNPNLYWYRQAAGRGLQLLFYSVGIGQISSEVPQNLSASRPQDRQFILSSKKLLLSDSGFYLCAWTEGANYGYTFGSGTRLTVV.

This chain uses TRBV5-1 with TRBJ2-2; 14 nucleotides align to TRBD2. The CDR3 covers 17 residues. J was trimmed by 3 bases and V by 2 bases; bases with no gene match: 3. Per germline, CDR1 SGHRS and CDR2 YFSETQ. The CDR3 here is CASSLGTSGGYTGELFF. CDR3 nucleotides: TGCGCCAGCAGCTTAGGGACTAGCGGGGGCTACACCGGGGAGCTGTTTTTT.

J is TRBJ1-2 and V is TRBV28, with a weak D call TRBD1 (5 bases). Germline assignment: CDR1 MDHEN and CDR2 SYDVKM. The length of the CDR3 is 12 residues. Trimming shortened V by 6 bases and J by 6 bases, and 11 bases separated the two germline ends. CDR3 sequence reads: CASRGTTDGYTF. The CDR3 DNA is TGTGCCAGCAGAGGGACGACCGATGGCTACACCTTC.

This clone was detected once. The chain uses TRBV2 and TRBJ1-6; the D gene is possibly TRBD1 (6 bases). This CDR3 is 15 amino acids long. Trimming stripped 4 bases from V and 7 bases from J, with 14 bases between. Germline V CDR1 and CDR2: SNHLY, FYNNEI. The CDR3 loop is CASSGPTGGNSPLHF. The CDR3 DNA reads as TGTGCCAGCAGTGGCCCGACAGGCGGAAATTCACCCCTCCACTTT.

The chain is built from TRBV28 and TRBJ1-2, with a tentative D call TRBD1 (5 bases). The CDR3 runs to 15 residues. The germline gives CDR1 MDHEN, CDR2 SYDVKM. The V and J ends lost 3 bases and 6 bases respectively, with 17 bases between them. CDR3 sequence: CASSFHSGGTHGYTF. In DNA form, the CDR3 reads TGTGCCAGCAGTTTCCACAGTGGGGGGACCCATGGCTACACCTTC.

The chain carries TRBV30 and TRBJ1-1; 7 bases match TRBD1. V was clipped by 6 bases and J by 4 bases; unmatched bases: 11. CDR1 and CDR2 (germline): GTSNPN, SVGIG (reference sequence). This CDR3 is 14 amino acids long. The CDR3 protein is CACLTQGVGTEAFF. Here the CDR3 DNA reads TGTGCCTGCTTAACCCAGGGGGTGGGCACTGAAGCTTTCTTT.

CDR3 loop: CASGSTGEQETQYF. The CDR3 DNA follows: TGTGCTAGTGGCTCTACAGGGGAACAAGAGACCCAGTACTTC. V gene TRBV12-5 combines with J gene TRBJ2-5, with 7 positions matching TRBD1. CDR3 length: 14 amino acids. V gave up 6 bases and J gave up 2 bases; unmatched junction bases: 6. Germline loops: CDR1 LGHNT, CDR2 FRNRAP.

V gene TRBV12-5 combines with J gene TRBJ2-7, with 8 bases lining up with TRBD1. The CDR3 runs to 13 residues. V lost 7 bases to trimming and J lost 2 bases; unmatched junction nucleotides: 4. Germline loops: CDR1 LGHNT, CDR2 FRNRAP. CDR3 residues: CASARTGPYEQYF. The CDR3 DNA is TGTGCTAGTGCCCGGACAGGGCCCTACGAGCAGTACTTC.

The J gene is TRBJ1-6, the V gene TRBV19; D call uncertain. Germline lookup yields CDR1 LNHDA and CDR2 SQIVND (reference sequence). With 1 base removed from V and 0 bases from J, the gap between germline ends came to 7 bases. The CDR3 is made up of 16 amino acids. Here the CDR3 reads CASSIGSTSYNSPLHF. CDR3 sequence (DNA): TGTGCCAGTAGTATAGGTTCGACCTCCTATAATTCACCCCTCCACTTT.

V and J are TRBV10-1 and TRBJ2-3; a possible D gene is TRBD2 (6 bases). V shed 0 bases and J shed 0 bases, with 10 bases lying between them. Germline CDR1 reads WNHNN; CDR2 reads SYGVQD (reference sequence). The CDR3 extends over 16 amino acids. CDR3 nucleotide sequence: TGCGCCAGCAGTGAGTCCGGGGACTTCAGCACAGATACGCAGTATTTT. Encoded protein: CASSESGDFSTDTQYF.

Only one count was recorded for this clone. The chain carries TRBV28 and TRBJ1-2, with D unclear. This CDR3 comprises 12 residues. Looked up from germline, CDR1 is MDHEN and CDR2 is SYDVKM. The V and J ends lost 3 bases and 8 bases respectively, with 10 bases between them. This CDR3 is CASSLAERGYTF. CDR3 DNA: TGTGCCAGCAGTTTGGCGGAACGGGGCTACACCTTC.